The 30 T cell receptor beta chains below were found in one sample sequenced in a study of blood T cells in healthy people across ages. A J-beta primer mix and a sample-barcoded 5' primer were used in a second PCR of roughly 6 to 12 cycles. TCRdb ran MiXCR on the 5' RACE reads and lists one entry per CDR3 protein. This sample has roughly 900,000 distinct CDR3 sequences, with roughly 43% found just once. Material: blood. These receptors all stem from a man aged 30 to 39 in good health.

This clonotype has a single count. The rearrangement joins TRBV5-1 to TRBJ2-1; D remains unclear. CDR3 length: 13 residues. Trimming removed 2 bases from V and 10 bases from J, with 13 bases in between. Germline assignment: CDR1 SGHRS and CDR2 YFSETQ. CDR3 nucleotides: TGCGCCAGCAGCTTTGTGGCAGATGGCGAGCAGTTCTTC. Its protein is CASSFVADGEQFF. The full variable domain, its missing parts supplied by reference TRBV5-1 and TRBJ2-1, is KAGVTQTPRYLIKTRGQQVTLSCSPISGHRSVSWYQQTPGQGLQFLFEYFSETQRNKGNFPGRFSGRQFSNSRSEMNVSTLELGDSALYLCASSFVADGEQFFGPGTRLTVL.

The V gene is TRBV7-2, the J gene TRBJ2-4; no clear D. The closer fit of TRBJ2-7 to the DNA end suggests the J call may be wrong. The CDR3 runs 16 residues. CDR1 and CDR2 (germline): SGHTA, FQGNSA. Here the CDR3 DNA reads TGTGCCAGCAGCTTAGCGGTGGGGATCAGCTCCTACGAGCAGTACTTC. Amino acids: CASSLAVGISSYEQYF.

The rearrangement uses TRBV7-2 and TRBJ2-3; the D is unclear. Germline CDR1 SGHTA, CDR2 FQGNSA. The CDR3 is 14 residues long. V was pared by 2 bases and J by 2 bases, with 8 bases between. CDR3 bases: TGTGCCAGCAGCTTAAACGGGTTCACAGATACGCAGTATTTT. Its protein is CASSLNGFTDTQYF.

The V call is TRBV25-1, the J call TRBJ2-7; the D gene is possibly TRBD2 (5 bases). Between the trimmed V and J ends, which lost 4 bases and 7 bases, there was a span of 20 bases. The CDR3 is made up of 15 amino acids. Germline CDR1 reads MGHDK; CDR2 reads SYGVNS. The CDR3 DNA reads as TGTGCCAGCAGTGGATGGACGGGTCCAAGCGGTGAGCAGTACTTC. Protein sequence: CASSGWTGPSGEQYF.

CDR3: CSARQVGPAQETQYF. CDR3 coding DNA: TGCAGTGCTAGGCAGGTGGGGCCAGCCCAAGAGACCCAGTACTTC. This rearrangement joins TRBV20-1 to TRBJ2-5; tentative D call: TRBD1 (5 bases). V was clipped by 3 bases and J by 1 base, with 15 bases between them. Germline V lookup: CDR1 DFQATT, CDR2 SNEGSKA (reference sequence). CDR3 length: 15 amino acids.

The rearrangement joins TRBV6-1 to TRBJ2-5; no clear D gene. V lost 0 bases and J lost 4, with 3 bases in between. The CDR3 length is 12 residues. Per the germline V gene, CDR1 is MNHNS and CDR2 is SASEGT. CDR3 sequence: CASSEARETQYF. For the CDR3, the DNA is TGTGCCAGCAGTGAAGCGCGAGAGACCCAGTACTTC.

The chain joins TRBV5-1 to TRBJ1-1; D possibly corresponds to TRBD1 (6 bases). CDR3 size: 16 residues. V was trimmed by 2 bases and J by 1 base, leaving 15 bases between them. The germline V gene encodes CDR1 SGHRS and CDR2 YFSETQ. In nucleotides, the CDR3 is TGCGCCAGCAGCTTCAGGGGTGAGATATGGAACACTGAAGCTTTCTTT. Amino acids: CASSFRGEIWNTEAFF.

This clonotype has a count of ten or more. The CDR3 DNA follows: TGTGCCAGCAGCTTTGGACAGGGGGCGACCTACGAGCAGTACTTC. It encodes CASSFGQGATYEQYF. The chain uses TRBV9 and TRBJ2-7; 11 positions match TRBD1. CDR3 length: 15 amino acids. V was clipped by 4 bases and J by 2 bases; unmatched bases: 5. Germline CDR1 and CDR2: SGDLS and YYNGEE.

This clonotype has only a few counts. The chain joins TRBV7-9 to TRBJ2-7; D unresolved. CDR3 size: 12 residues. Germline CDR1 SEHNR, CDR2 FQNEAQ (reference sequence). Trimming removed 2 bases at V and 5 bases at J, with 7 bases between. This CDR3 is CASSLNSDEQYF. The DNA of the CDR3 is TGTGCCAGCAGCTTAAACAGCGACGAGCAGTACTTC.

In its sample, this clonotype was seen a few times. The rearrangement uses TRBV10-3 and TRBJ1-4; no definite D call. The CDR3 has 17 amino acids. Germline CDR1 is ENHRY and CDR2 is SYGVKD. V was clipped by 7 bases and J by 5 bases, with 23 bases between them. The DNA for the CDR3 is TGTGCCATCACTTCTTGGGAGGACCGGCGATTAAATGAAAAACTGTTTTTT. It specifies CAITSWEDRRLNEKLFF.

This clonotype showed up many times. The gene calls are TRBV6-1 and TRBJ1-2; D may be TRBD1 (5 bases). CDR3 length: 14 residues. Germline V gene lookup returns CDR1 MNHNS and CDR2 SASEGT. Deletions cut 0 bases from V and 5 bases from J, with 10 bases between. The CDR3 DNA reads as TGTGCCAGCAGTGAAGCCGGGACGGCATATGGCTACACCTTC. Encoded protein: CASSEAGTAYGYTF.

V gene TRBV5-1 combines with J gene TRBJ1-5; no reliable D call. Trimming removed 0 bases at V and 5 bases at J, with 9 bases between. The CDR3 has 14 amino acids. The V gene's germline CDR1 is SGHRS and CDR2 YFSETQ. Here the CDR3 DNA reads TGCGCCAGCAGCTTGGGTATGGTTGATCAGCCCCAGCATTTT. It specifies CASSLGMVDQPQHF.

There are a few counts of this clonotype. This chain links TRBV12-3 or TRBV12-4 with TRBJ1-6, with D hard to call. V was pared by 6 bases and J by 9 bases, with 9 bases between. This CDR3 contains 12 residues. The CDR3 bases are TGTGCCAGCAGCTTCCGAACTTCACCCCTCCACTTT. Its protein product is CASSFRTSPLHF.

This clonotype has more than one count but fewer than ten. This CDR3 reads CSGGTGYNEQFF. The CDR3 coding sequence is TGCAGTGGGGGGACAGGGTACAATGAGCAGTTCTTC. This chain uses TRBV20-1 with TRBJ2-1; TRBD1 matches at 9 bases. V gave up 7 bases and J gave up 4 bases; unmatched junction bases: 2. The germline V gene has CDR1 DFQATT and CDR2 SNEGSKA (reference sequence). This CDR3 spans 12 amino acids.

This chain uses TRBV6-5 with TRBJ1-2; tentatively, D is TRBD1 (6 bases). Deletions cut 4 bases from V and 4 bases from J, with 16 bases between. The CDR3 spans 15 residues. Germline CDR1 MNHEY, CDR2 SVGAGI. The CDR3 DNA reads TGTGCCAGCAGTTCGACTTTGACAGGCCGCTATGGCTACACCTTC. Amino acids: CASSSTLTGRYGYTF.

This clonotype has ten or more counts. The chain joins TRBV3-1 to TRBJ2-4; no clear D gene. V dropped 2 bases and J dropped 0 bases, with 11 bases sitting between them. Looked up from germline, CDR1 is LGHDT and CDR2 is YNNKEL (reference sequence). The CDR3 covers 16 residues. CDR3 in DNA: TGTGCCAGCAGCCAAAGTTGGGTCCTAGCCAAAAACATTCAGTACTTC. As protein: CASSQSWVLAKNIQYF.

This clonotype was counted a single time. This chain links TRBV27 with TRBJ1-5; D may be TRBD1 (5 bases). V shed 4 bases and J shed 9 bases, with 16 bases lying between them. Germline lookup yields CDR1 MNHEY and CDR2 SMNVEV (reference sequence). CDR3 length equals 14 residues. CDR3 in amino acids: CASSSDGAQGPQHF. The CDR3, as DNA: TGTGCCAGCAGTTCGGATGGGGCGCAGGGGCCCCAGCATTTT.

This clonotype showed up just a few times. The CDR3 is CASSLMEGHGYTF. The DNA for the CDR3 is TGTGCCAGCAGCTTAATGGAGGGGCATGGCTACACCTTC. The chain combines TRBV7-3 with TRBJ1-2; a possible D gene is TRBD1 (5 bases). Deletions cut 1 base from V and 6 bases from J, with 9 bases between. The CDR3 consists of 13 residues. CDR1 and CDR2 (germline): SGHTA, FQGTGA.

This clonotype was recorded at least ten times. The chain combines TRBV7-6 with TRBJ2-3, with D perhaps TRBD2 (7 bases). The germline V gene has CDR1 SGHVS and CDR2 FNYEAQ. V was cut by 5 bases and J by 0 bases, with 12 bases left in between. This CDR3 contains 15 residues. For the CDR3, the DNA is TGTGCCAGCAGCCCGGCGGGGGCTAGCACAGATACGCAGTATTTT. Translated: CASSPAGASTDTQYF.

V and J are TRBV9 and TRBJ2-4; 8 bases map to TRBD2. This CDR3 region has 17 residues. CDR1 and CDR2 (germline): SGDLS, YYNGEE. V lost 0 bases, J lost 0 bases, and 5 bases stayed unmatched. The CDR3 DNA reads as TGTGCCAGCAGCGTAGACAGCGGGGGATTAGCCAAAAACATTCAGTACTTC. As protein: CASSVDSGGLAKNIQYF.

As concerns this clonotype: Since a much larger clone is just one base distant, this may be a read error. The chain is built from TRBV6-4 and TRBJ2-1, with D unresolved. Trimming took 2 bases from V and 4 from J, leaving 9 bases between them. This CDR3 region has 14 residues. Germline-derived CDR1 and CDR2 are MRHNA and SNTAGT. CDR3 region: CASSDAIEYNEQFF. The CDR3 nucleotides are TGTGCCAGCAGTGACGCGATAGAGTACAATGAGCAGTTCTTC.

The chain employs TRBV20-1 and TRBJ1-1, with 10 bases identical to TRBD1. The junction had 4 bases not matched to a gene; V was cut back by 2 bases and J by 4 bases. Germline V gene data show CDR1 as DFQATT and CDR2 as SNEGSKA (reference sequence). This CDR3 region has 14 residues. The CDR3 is CSARFGDRGTEAFF. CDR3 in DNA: TGCAGTGCTAGATTTGGGGACAGGGGCACTGAAGCTTTCTTT.

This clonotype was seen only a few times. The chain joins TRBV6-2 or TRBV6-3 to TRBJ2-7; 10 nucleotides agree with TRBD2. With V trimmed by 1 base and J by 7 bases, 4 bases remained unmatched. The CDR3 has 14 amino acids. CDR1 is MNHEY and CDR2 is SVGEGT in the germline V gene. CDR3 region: CASSYLGLAREQYF. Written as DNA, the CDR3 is TGTGCCAGCAGTTACTTGGGACTAGCGCGAGAGCAGTACTTC.

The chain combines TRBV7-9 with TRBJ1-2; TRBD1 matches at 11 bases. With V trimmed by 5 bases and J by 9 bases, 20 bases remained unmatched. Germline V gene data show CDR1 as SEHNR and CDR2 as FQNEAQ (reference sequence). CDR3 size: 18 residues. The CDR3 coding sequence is TGTGCCAGCAGCCCCTTTTGGTCTGCGGGACAGGGGGGACGACGCTACACCTTC. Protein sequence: CASSPFWSAGQGGRRYTF. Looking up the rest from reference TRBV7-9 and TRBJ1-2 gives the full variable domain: DTGVSQNPRHKITKRGQNVTFRCDPISEHNRLYWYRQTLGQGPEFLTYFQNEAQLEKSRLLSDRFSAERPKGSFSTLEIQRTEQGDSAMYLCASSPFWSAGQGGRRYTFGSGTRLTVV.

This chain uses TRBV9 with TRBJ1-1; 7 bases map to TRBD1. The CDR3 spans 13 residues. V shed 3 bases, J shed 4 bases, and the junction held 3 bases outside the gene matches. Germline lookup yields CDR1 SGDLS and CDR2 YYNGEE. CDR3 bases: TGTGCCAGCAGCGCCGGGACAGCCACTGAAGCTTTCTTT. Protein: CASSAGTATEAFF.

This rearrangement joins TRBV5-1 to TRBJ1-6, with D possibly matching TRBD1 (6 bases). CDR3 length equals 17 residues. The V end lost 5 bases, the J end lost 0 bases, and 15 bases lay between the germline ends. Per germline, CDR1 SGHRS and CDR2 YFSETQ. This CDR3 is CASRENTGSSYNSPLHF. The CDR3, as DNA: TGCGCCAGCAGGGAAAATACAGGGAGCTCCTATAATTCACCCCTCCACTTT.

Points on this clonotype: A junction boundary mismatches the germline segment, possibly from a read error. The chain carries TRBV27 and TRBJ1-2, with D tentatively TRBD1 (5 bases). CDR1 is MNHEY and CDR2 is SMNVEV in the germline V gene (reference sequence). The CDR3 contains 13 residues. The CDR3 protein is CASSVSGVNGYTF. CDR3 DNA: TGTGCCAGCAGTGTATCGGGGGTTAATGGCTACACCTTC.

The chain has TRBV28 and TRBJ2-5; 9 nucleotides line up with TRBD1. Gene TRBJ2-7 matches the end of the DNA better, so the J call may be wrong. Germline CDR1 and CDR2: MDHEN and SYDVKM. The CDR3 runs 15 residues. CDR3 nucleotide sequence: TGTGCCAGCAGTAAACCGGGACAGGGCATGAACGAGCAGTACTTC. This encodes CASSKPGQGMNEQYF.

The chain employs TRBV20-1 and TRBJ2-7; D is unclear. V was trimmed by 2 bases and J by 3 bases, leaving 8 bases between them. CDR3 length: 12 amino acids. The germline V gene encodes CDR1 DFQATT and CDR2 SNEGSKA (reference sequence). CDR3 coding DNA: TGCAGTGCTAGATTAGGCGGCTACGAGCAGTACTTC. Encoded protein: CSARLGGYEQYF.

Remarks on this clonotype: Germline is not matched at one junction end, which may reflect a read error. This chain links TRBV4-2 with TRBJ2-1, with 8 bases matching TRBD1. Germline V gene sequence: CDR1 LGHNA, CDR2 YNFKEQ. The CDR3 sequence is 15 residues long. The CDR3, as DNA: TGTGCCAGCAGCCAAGACAGACAGGGGTTAAATGAGCGGTTCTTC. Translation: CASSQDRQGLNERFF.